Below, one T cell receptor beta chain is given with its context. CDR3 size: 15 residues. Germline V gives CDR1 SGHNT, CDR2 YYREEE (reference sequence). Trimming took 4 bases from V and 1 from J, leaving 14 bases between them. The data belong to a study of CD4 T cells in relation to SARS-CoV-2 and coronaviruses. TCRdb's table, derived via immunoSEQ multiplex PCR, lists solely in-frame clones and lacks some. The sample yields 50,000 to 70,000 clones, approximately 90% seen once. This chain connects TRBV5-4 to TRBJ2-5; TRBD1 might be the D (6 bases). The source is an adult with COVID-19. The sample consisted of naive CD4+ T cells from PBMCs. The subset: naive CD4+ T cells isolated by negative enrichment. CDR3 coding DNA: TGTGCCAGCAGCATCCCCGGACAGCCCCAAGAGACCCAGTACTTC. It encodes CASSIPGQPQETQYF.